The 27 T cell receptor beta chains presented below share a single source sample, sequenced in a study of T-cell memory formation after mild COVID-19. TCRdb passed the 5' RACE reads through MiXCR, listing each CDR3 protein once. This table has hundreds of thousands of distinct CDR3 sequences, more than 20% appearing once. The specimen was PBMCs or a T cell subset sorted from them (not recorded which). These receptors originate from an adult woman who had mild COVID-19 (a few samples of this study predate the infection). Cell type and time point are not known.

V and J are TRBV12-3 or TRBV12-4 and TRBJ1-1; D perhaps matches TRBD1 (6 bases). The CDR3 sequence is 15 residues long. The V gene lost 2 bases and the J gene lost 1 base, with 11 bases spanning the gap. This CDR3 is CASSLTRTENTEAFF. The CDR3 bases are TGTGCCAGCAGTTTAACCCGGACAGAGAACACTGAAGCTTTCTTT.

This sequence joins TRBV29-1 and TRBJ2-7; 10 nucleotides align to TRBD1. Germline CDR1 and CDR2: SQVTM and ANQGSEA. The V gene end was trimmed by 0 bases and the J gene end by 5 bases; junction bases not matched to a gene: 7. The CDR3 has 15 amino acids. DNA of the CDR3: TGCAGCGTTGAAGATTTGGACAGGGGGATCAACGAGCAGTACTTC. Encoded protein: CSVEDLDRGINEQYF.

The chain is built from TRBV7-9 and TRBJ2-6, with 8 bases identical to TRBD1. The J segment lost 2 bases and the V segment lost 1 base, leaving 7 bases of the junction unmatched. This CDR3 spans 18 amino acids. Germline lookup yields CDR1 SEHNR and CDR2 FQNEAQ (reference sequence). The CDR3 sequence: CASSLGIRTGTGANVLTF. DNA of the CDR3: TGTGCCAGCAGCTTAGGGATTCGGACAGGGACTGGGGCCAACGTCCTGACTTTC.

J is TRBJ2-3 and V is TRBV5-1, with D tentatively TRBD2 (7 bases). There are 16 residues in the CDR3. The ends were cut back, 0 bases at V and 3 bases at J, with 14 bases in the middle. Germline V gene sequence: CDR1 SGHRS, CDR2 YFSETQ. This chain's CDR3 is CASSLAAGAGTDTQYF. The CDR3 DNA follows: TGCGCCAGCAGCTTGGCGGCGGGGGCGGGGACAGATACGCAGTATTTT. Supplemented by reference TRBV5-1 and TRBJ2-3, the full variable domain reads KAGVTQTPRYLIKTRGQQVTLSCSPISGHRSVSWYQQTPGQGLQFLFEYFSETQRNKGNFPGRFSGRQFSNSRSEMNVSTLELGDSALYLCASSLAAGAGTDTQYFGPGTRLTVL.

The rearrangement joins TRBV6-5 to TRBJ2-3; 9 positions match TRBD2. Germline V gene sequence: CDR1 MNHEY, CDR2 SVGAGI. Trimming removed 4 bases from V and 4 bases from J; junction bases left unmatched: 9. CDR3 length equals 16 residues. Here the CDR3 DNA reads TGTGCCAGCAGTTCCCTCCTAGCGGGAATCTCAGATACGCAGTATTTT. Translated, it gives CASSSLLAGISDTQYF.

This clonotype was recorded many times. The chain links TRBV12-3 or TRBV12-4 to TRBJ2-1; 9 nucleotides align to TRBD2. V lost 1 base and J lost 6; bases outside the gene matches: 1. CDR3 size: 14 residues. Here the CDR3 reads CASSLGGLANEQFF. The CDR3 nucleotides read TGTGCCAGCAGTTTAGGGGGACTAGCCAATGAGCAGTTCTTC.

In this sample, this clonotype turned up a few times. The chain carries TRBV5-1 and TRBJ2-1; D remains ambiguous. CDR1 is SGHRS and CDR2 is YFSETQ in the germline V gene. The CDR3 is made up of 13 amino acids. V was pared by 0 bases and J by 5 bases, with 6 bases between. The CDR3 nucleotides read TGCGCCAGCAGCTTGGTTGGGAACAATGAGCAGTTCTTC. This translates into CASSLVGNNEQFF. Full variable domain (rest looked up from reference TRBV5-1 and TRBJ2-1): KAGVTQTPRYLIKTRGQQVTLSCSPISGHRSVSWYQQTPGQGLQFLFEYFSETQRNKGNFPGRFSGRQFSNSRSEMNVSTLELGDSALYLCASSLVGNNEQFFGPGTRLTVL.

J is TRBJ1-5 and V is TRBV7-9; perhaps TRBD1 as D (5 bases). From germline, CDR1 is SEHNR and CDR2 FQNEAQ (reference sequence). The V end was cut by 2 bases, the J end by 4 bases, with 9 bases between. The CDR3 totals 14 residues. The CDR3 spells CASSLQGPNQPQHF. The CDR3 DNA follows: TGTGCCAGCAGCTTACAGGGCCCAAATCAGCCCCAGCATTTT. The whole variable domain, filled in from reference TRBV7-9 and TRBJ1-5, reads DTGVSQNPRHKITKRGQNVTFRCDPISEHNRLYWYRQTLGQGPEFLTYFQNEAQLEKSRLLSDRFSAERPKGSFSTLEIQRTEQGDSAMYLCASSLQGPNQPQHFGDGTRLSIL.

The gene calls are TRBV7-9 and TRBJ2-3; TRBD1 aligns across 9 bases. Germline V gene data show CDR1 as SEHNR and CDR2 as FQNEAQ (reference sequence). The CDR3 spans 16 residues. V lost 4 bases to trimming and J lost 2 bases; unmatched junction nucleotides: 7. The CDR3 nucleotides read TGTGCCAGCAGCTCGGCCGGGACAGGGTTCACAGATACGCAGTATTTT. Its translation: CASSSAGTGFTDTQYF.

The chain carries TRBV12-3 or TRBV12-4 and TRBJ2-7; D call uncertain. The CDR3 consists of 13 residues. V lost 1 base and J 4 bases, leaving 8 bases between the germline ends. This chain's CDR3 is CASSLVGIYEQYF. The CDR3 DNA is TGTGCCAGCAGTTTAGTGGGAATATACGAGCAGTACTTC.

V usage is TRBV6-5 and J usage is TRBJ1-1, with D possibly matching TRBD1 (5 bases). This CDR3 is 14 amino acids long. Per germline, CDR1 MNHEY and CDR2 SVGAGI. Trimming shortened V by 2 bases and J by 4 bases, and 11 bases separated the two germline ends. This chain's CDR3 is CASSYSIGGTEAFF. For the CDR3, the DNA is TGTGCCAGCAGTTACAGCATCGGGGGCACTGAAGCTTTCTTT.

The V gene is TRBV20-1, the J gene TRBJ2-7; the match to TRBD2 covers 8 bases. This CDR3 has 13 residues. J lost 7 bases, V lost 3 bases, and 8 bases had no gene match. Germline V gene lookup returns CDR1 DFQATT and CDR2 SNEGSKA (reference sequence). This chain's CDR3 is CSASVGGAEEQYF. CDR3 DNA: TGCAGTGCTAGTGTCGGGGGGGCCGAAGAGCAGTACTTC.

In this sample, this clonotype turned up a few times. This sequence joins TRBV3-1 and TRBJ1-1; D possibly corresponds to TRBD1 (5 bases). CDR1 and CDR2 (germline): LGHDT, YNNKEL (reference sequence). The CDR3 contains 15 residues. V was shortened by 4 bases and J by 5 bases, with 17 bases between the two germline ends. This CDR3 reads CASSLWGGVGTEAFF. Here the CDR3 DNA reads TGTGCCAGCAGCCTATGGGGGGGTGTAGGGACTGAAGCTTTCTTT.

The CDR3: CASTPGLAGNADTQYF. CDR3 in DNA: TGTGCCAGCACCCCGGGACTAGCGGGGAACGCAGATACGCAGTATTTT. The chain combines TRBV12-3 or TRBV12-4 with TRBJ2-3; 13 bases fit TRBD2. J gave up 4 bases and V 7 bases, and 8 bases lay outside the gene matches. The CDR3 spans 16 residues.

There are many counts of this clonotype. The rearrangement links TRBV5-4 to TRBJ2-3; D may correspond to TRBD1 or TRBD2 (5 bases each). CDR3 length: 12 amino acids. The germline V and J ends were trimmed by 1 base and 6 bases, with 6 bases remaining between them. CDR1 and CDR2 from the germline V gene are SGHNT and YYREEE (reference sequence). The CDR3 sequence is CASSLWGDTQYF. For the CDR3, the DNA is TGTGCCAGCAGCTTGTGGGGGGATACGCAGTATTTT.

This sequence joins TRBV4-3 and TRBJ2-2; 10 bases line up with TRBD1. Trimming removed 1 base from V and 8 bases from J; junction bases left unmatched: 7. CDR1 and CDR2 from the germline V gene are LGHNA and YSLEER. This CDR3 is 16 amino acids long. The CDR3 nucleotides are TGCGCCAGCAGCCAAGTGGGGACAGGGGCCCGAGGGGAGCTGTTTTTT. Its translation: CASSQVGTGARGELFF.

This sequence joins TRBV6-6 and TRBJ1-2; possibly TRBD1 for D (6 bases). This CDR3 spans 14 amino acids. V was trimmed by 2 bases and J by 2 bases, leaving 9 bases between them. Germline assignment: CDR1 MNHNY and CDR2 SVGAGI (reference sequence). The CDR3 spells CASSYGGGNYGYTF. The CDR3 coding sequence is TGTGCCAGCAGTTACGGAGGGGGGAACTATGGCTACACCTTC.

There are a few counts of this clonotype. The rearrangement uses TRBV6-2 or TRBV6-3 and TRBJ2-1; 9 positions agree with TRBD1. The junction had 6 bases not matched to a gene; V was cut back by 6 bases and J by 3 bases. The germline CDR1 and CDR2 sequences are MNHEY and SVGEGT. This CDR3 region has 15 residues. The DNA of the CDR3 is TGTGCCAGCAGCCGGACAGGGGCGGGCTACAATGAGCAGTTCTTC. Its protein is CASSRTGAGYNEQFF.

The sample holds a few counts of this clonotype. V gene TRBV6-6 combines with J gene TRBJ1-1; no clear D gene. V lost 2 bases, J lost 5 bases, and 9 bases lay in between. Germline CDR1 and CDR2: MNHNY and SVGAGI (reference sequence). CDR3 length: 13 residues. The CDR3 reads CASSYLRETEAFF. CDR3 DNA: TGTGCCAGCAGTTACCTCCGGGAGACTGAAGCTTTCTTT.

V gene TRBV29-1 combines with J gene TRBJ1-1, with D unclear. CDR1 is SQVTM, CDR2 ANQGSEA, per germline. Trimming shortened V by 7 bases and J by 3 bases, and 12 bases separated the two germline ends. The CDR3 contains 12 residues. The CDR3 coding sequence is TGCAGCGGACGTTGGCTGTACACTGAAGCTTTCTTT. Protein sequence: CSGRWLYTEAFF.

This clonotype showed up just a few times. The chain combines TRBV29-1 with TRBJ2-1; 8 bases align to TRBD2. There are 13 residues in the CDR3. Germline CDR1 is SQVTM and CDR2 is ANQGSEA. V gave up 4 bases and J gave up 6 bases; unmatched junction bases: 5. The CDR3 protein is CSVGGLAPNEQFF. Here the CDR3 DNA reads TGCAGCGTTGGTGGACTAGCACCCAATGAGCAGTTCTTC.

The V gene is TRBV7-9, the J gene TRBJ2-7; tentatively, D is TRBD2 (5 bases). Germline values: CDR1 SEHNR, CDR2 FQNEAQ (reference sequence). CDR3 size: 13 residues. Trimming left V 5 bases short and J 6 bases short, with 14 bases between. The DNA of the CDR3 is TGTGCCAGCAGCCGGGTAGCTGGAGGCGAGCAGTACTTC. This gives the protein CASSRVAGGEQYF.

This clonotype turned up a few times. The CDR3 loop is CSARDRSEKTQYF. The CDR3 DNA follows: TGCAGTGCTAGAGATCGAAGCGAGAAGACCCAGTACTTC. V is TRBV20-1 and J is TRBJ2-5; no reliable D call. The CDR3 loop spans 13 amino acids. CDR1 and CDR2 (germline): DFQATT, SNEGSKA (reference sequence). V was shortened by 0 bases and J by 6 bases, with 11 bases between the two germline ends.

The rearrangement joins TRBV24-1 to TRBJ2-2; the D call may be TRBD1 or TRBD2 (5 bases each). Germline CDR1 and CDR2: KGHDR and SFDVKD. This CDR3 has 17 residues. V was clipped by 3 bases and J by 4 bases, with 17 bases between them. CDR3 region: CATSDDSGPRITGELFF. DNA of the CDR3: TGTGCCACCAGTGATGACTCGGGGCCCCGAATCACCGGGGAGCTGTTTTTT.

The chain recombines TRBV7-9 with TRBJ2-7, with TRBD1 matching over 7 bases. V lost 4 bases, J lost 6 bases, and 12 bases stayed unmatched. The CDR3 sequence is 15 residues long. CDR1 and CDR2 from the germline V gene are SEHNR and FQNEAQ (reference sequence). The DNA of the CDR3 is TGTGCCAGCAGCTCCACCGGGACAGATCCCTCCGAGCAGTACTTC. Translating gives CASSSTGTDPSEQYF.

The chain carries TRBV27 and TRBJ2-7; 10 bases fit TRBD2. V was pared by 2 bases and J by 3 bases, with 4 bases of the junction left unmatched. The CDR3 is 15 amino acids. Germline CDR1 reads MNHEY; CDR2 reads SMNVEV (reference sequence). CDR3: CASSLGPSGGYEQYF. The CDR3 region has the DNA TGTGCCAGCAGTTTAGGGCCTAGCGGGGGCTACGAGCAGTACTTC.

The V gene is TRBV11-2, the J gene TRBJ2-2; D is undetermined. V lost 5 bases and J lost 2, with 15 bases in between. The germline V gene has CDR1 SGHAT and CDR2 FQNNGV. There are 16 residues in the CDR3. The CDR3 is CASSPTGVINTGELFF. Written as DNA, the CDR3 is TGTGCCAGCAGCCCTACTGGGGTAATTAACACCGGGGAGCTGTTTTTT.